This TCR beta chain was recorded in a study of human T cells and chemical hapten exposure. Study-wide context: For sensitization, 2% DPC was applied to a 2 cm by 2 cm patch of upper inner arm skin. In the approximately 23-week study, patients were dosed weekly with diphenylcyclopropenone on the scalp throughout. Study-wide results and caveats: Relative to controls, expanded TCRs formed significantly more large CDR3 similarity clusters. Sensitizing with DPC caused no change in TCRs above 1 in 1000 frequency.

Using its own MiXCR run on the RACE reads, TCRdb lists one record per CDR3 protein. In the table there are about 380,000 distinct CDR3 sequences, roughly 6.3% of which are singletons. The CDR3 totals 15 residues. CDR1 SGHRS and CDR2 YFSETQ come from the germline V gene. The ends lost 3 bases at V and 4 bases at J; junction bases unmatched: 7. For this clonotype: The antigen is not known.

Specified time point: patch test 2, 6 weeks after DPC sensitization. Treatment given: therapeutic diphenylcyclopropenone sensitization with weekly scalp DPC. The sequence came from a woman aged 18 to 35 with alopecia areata. Some clones in this sample may be carry-over from other donors' samples. This chain links TRBV5-1 with TRBJ2-7; 10 bases are a match to TRBD1. Sequences were derived from whole blood, sampled in connection with sensitization to the hapten diphenylcyclopropenone (DPC). The chain's CDR3 is CASSYGTGVGYEQYF. The CDR3 DNA reads as TGCGCCAGCAGCTACGGGACAGGGGTGGGGTACGAGCAGTACTTC.